This TCR beta chain comes out of a study of CD8+ T cells in alopecia areata. Study details: The drug, oral tofacitinib, was given to treated patients at 5 to 10 mg twice daily. Treated patients were scored for severity by percent of scalp affected.

cDNA prepared by RNA extraction and subsequent reverse transcription served as the template for sequencing. Repertoires were generated with immunoSEQ multiplex PCR, while TCRdb's copy carries only in-frame clones and drops some. Among about 74,000 clones listed, around 30% were seen once. This clone was observed a few times. Its matching antigen is unknown. Study results and caveats: Higher clonality and more expanded CD8+ clones appeared in lesional than normal scalp.

Specified treatment: oral pan-JAK inhibitor, 5-10 mg twice daily. PBMC-derived CD4+ and CD8+ T cells were sorted. The germline CDR1 and CDR2 sequences are SGHVS and FNYEAQ. This CDR3 is 12 amino acids long. Trimming pared 4 bases from V and 5 bases from J, leaving 9 bases between. The TCR originated in a human donor with alopecia areata. V gene TRBV7-6 combines with J gene TRBJ2-7; weak D call: TRBD2 (6 bases). Material: CD8+ T cells sorted from blood, obtained at week 4, from a patient treated with tofacitinib. CDR3 loop: CASSSGENEQYF. The CDR3 bases are TGTGCCAGCAGCTCGGGGGAGAACGAGCAGTACTTC.